This passage covers 27 T cell receptor beta chains from one sample sequenced in a study of blood T cell repertoires in COVID-19. Assay: immunoSEQ multiplex PCR; the TCRdb copy retains only in-frame clones and omits some. The top ten hold 3.4% of the sample, which has 68,000 or so clones, around 90% seen once. The sample consisted of peripheral blood. The receptor source for this set is a woman in her 50s with COVID-19, enrolled during active disease.

This sequence joins TRBV6-5 and TRBJ1-6; perhaps TRBD1 as D (5 bases). CDR3 length: 15 amino acids. The germline gives CDR1 MNHEY, CDR2 SVGAGI. The V and J ends lost 2 bases and 5 bases respectively, with 10 bases between them. CDR3 protein: CASSYGQGNNSPLHF. CDR3 bases: TGTGCCAGCAGTTACGGGCAGGGAAATAATTCACCCCTCCACTTT.

The chain recombines TRBV30 with TRBJ2-1, with D tentatively TRBD2 (5 bases). V was pared by 5 bases and J by 9 bases, with 23 bases between. CDR1 and CDR2 from the germline V gene are GTSNPN and SVGIG (reference sequence). This CDR3 has 15 amino acids. The chain's CDR3 is CAWVPPPNTRGEQFF. The CDR3 nucleotides are TGTGCCTGGGTCCCACCCCCAAACACCCGGGGTGAGCAGTTCTTC. The variable domain in full, completed from reference TRBV30 and TRBJ2-1, reads SQTIHQWPATLVQPVGSPLSLECTVEGTSNPNLYWYRQAAGRGLQLLFYSVGIGQISSEVPQNLSASRPQDRQFILSSKKLLLSDSGFYLCAWVPPPNTRGEQFFGPGTRLTVL.

The rearrangement links TRBV18 to TRBJ2-3, with TRBD1 matching over 10 bases. V lost 4 bases and J lost 2; bases outside the gene matches: 3. The CDR3 length is 15 residues. Germline V gene sequence: CDR1 KGHSH, CDR2 LQKENI. The CDR3 coding sequence is TGTGCCAGCTCACAAGACAGGGGGCACACAGATACGCAGTATTTT. Protein product: CASSQDRGHTDTQYF.

This chain uses TRBV7-2 with TRBJ2-5, with 8 bases aligning to TRBD1. Germline V CDR1 and CDR2: SGHTA, FQGNSA. This CDR3 contains 15 residues. J lost 5 bases, V lost 1 base, and 6 bases had no gene match. CDR3 sequence: CASSLGTGSTETQYF. The DNA of the CDR3 is TGTGCCAGCAGCTTAGGGACAGGGTCTACGGAGACCCAGTACTTC.

This clone was seen only once. The V and J genes are TRBV30 and TRBJ2-7; D is ambiguous. The CDR3 spans 13 residues. The germline V gene encodes CDR1 GTSNPN and CDR2 SVGIG (reference sequence). Trimming removed 0 bases from V and 0 bases from J, with 6 bases in between. CDR3 DNA sequence: TGTGCCTGGAGTGTGCTCAGCTCCTACGAGCAGTACTTC. It translates to CAWSVLSSYEQYF. The full variable domain, with the rest looked up from reference TRBV30 and TRBJ2-7, is SQTIHQWPATLVQPVGSPLSLECTVEGTSNPNLYWYRQAAGRGLQLLFYSVGIGQISSEVPQNLSASRPQDRQFILSSKKLLLSDSGFYLCAWSVLSSYEQYFGPGTRLTVT.

Here the CDR3 reads CASKGQPPTEAFF. As DNA, the CDR3 is TGTGCCAGCAAGGGACAGCCCCCCACTGAAGCTTTCTTT. The chain carries TRBV27 and TRBJ1-1; 7 bases align to TRBD1. This CDR3 spans 13 amino acids. Germline CDR1 and CDR2: MNHEY and SMNVEV (reference sequence). The V and J ends lost 7 bases and 4 bases, in that order; junction bases with no gene match: 6.

The gene calls are TRBV5-5 and TRBJ2-3, with 11 bases identical to TRBD2. In germline, CDR1 is SGHKS, CDR2 YYEKEE (reference sequence). The V segment lost 7 bases and the J segment 7 bases; nucleotides outside the gene matches: 14. This CDR3 spans 16 amino acids. For the CDR3, the DNA is TGTGCCAGCTTTGACAACTTAGCGGGAGGGCGGAATACGCAGTATTTT. Translation gives CASFDNLAGGRNTQYF.

The rearrangement joins TRBV10-3 to TRBJ1-4; no reliable D call. The CDR3 totals 20 residues. Trimming shortened V by 0 bases and J by 0 bases, and 20 bases separated the two germline ends. From germline, CDR1 is ENHRY and CDR2 SYGVKD. The CDR3 region has the DNA TGTGCCATCAGTGAGTCGCAGACAAGCTGGGCGATGGCAACTAATGAAAAACTGTTTTTT. Its protein product is CAISESQTSWAMATNEKLFF.

This clone was counted once. The J gene is TRBJ1-2, the V gene TRBV6-5; 7 nucleotides match TRBD1. The germline gives CDR1 MNHEY, CDR2 SVGAGI. The CDR3 contains 15 residues. Trimming took 2 bases from V and 6 from J; bases not matched to a gene: 9. The CDR3 DNA sequence: TGTGCCAGCAGTTACCAATGGGACAGAAAAGATGGCTACACCTTC. It specifies CASSYQWDRKDGYTF.

The V gene is TRBV28, the J gene TRBJ1-4; a weak D match, TRBD1 (5 bases). Germline V gives CDR1 MDHEN, CDR2 SYDVKM. This CDR3 region has 15 residues. V shed 3 bases and J shed 6 bases, with 14 bases lying between them. CDR3: CASSFGGMVYEKLFF. DNA of the CDR3: TGTGCCAGCAGTTTCGGGGGTATGGTGTATGAAAAACTGTTTTTT.

The chain uses TRBV7-3 and TRBJ1-2; the D is unclear. Trimming removed 9 bases at V and 0 bases at J, with 17 bases between. Germline V gene sequence: CDR1 SGHTA, CDR2 FQGTGA. There are 15 residues in the CDR3. The CDR3 nucleotides are TGTGCCAGTTCCCTCGGGGTGCTCTCTAACTATGGCTACACCTTC. Translating it yields CASSLGVLSNYGYTF.

This clone was recorded a few times. The chain links TRBV7-3 to TRBJ1-2; TRBD1 matches at 10 bases. V shed 5 bases, J shed 6 bases, and the junction held 12 bases outside the gene matches. Germline-derived CDR1 and CDR2 are SGHTA and FQGTGA. This CDR3 is built from 16 residues. For the CDR3, the DNA is TGTGCCAGCAGCCCTAGGGTCGGACAGGGGGTAAATGGCTACACCTTC. This encodes CASSPRVGQGVNGYTF.

This chain links TRBV9 with TRBJ2-1, with D tentatively TRBD2 (5 bases). The CDR3 covers 13 residues. The germline CDR1 and CDR2 sequences are SGDLS and YYNGEE. Trimming cost V 0 bases and J 6 bases, with 7 bases left between them. The CDR3, as DNA: TGTGCCAGCAGCGTAGCTCGGGGCAATGAGCAGTTCTTC. Amino acids: CASSVARGNEQFF.

The genes are TRBV6-1 and TRBJ1-6, with D possibly TRBD1 on 6 matching bases. V was trimmed by 0 bases and J by 8 bases, leaving 14 bases between them. This CDR3 has 16 amino acids. CDR1 MNHNS and CDR2 SASEGT come from the germline V gene. The CDR3: CASSEAGGSSYSPLHF. The CDR3 DNA follows: TGTGCCAGCAGTGAAGCAGGGGGATCGAGCTATTCACCCCTCCACTTT.

V usage is TRBV10-3 and J usage is TRBJ2-3; D gene ambiguous. The V gene lost 3 bases and the J gene lost 0 bases, with 7 bases spanning the gap. The CDR3 runs 14 residues. Germline CDR1 and CDR2: ENHRY and SYGVKD. CDR3 in amino acids: CAISDPSSTDTQYF. In nucleotides, the CDR3 is TGTGCCATCAGTGACCCCAGTAGCACAGATACGCAGTATTTT.

V usage is TRBV24-1 and J usage is TRBJ1-2; D call uncertain. Germline CDR1 and CDR2: KGHDR and SFDVKD. The ends were cut back, 5 bases at V and 2 bases at J, with 5 bases in the middle. The CDR3 extends over 12 amino acids. The CDR3 DNA reads TGTGCCACCAGTGGGCCAAACTATGGCTACACCTTC. This encodes CATSGPNYGYTF.

The chain carries TRBV2 and TRBJ2-7; 11 bases line up with TRBD2. Germline-derived CDR1 and CDR2 are SNHLY and FYNNEI. V trimming: 6 bases; J trimming: 0 bases; junction bases outside the gene matches: 1. This CDR3 comprises 14 residues. CDR3 residues: CASRTSGSSYEQYF. DNA of the CDR3: TGTGCCAGCAGAACTAGCGGGAGCTCCTACGAGCAGTACTTC.

This clone showed up just once. This chain uses TRBV4-1 with TRBJ2-5; 13 bases align to TRBD2. The CDR3 is 16 amino acids. V lost 0 bases to trimming and J lost 7 bases; unmatched junction nucleotides: 5. Germline-derived CDR1 and CDR2 are MGHRA and YSYEKL. This CDR3 reads CASSQESRLAGGTQYF. The CDR3 nucleotides read TGCGCCAGCAGCCAAGAGTCGAGACTAGCGGGAGGGACCCAGTACTTC.

The chain uses TRBV30 and TRBJ1-2; tentative D call: TRBD1 (6 bases). The V gene's germline CDR1 is GTSNPN and CDR2 SVGIG (reference sequence). V was pared by 2 bases and J by 8 bases, with 15 bases between. The CDR3 covers 13 residues. As DNA, the CDR3 is TGTGCCTGGAGTACTTCCCCCAGGGGAGGCTACACCTTC. Translating it yields CAWSTSPRGGYTF.

V is TRBV27 and J is TRBJ1-4, with 10 bases aligning to TRBD1. Germline V CDR1 and CDR2: MNHEY, SMNVEV (reference sequence). Trimming cost V 5 bases and J 7 bases; bases outside gene matches: 7. The CDR3 has 15 residues. DNA of the CDR3: TGTGCCAGCAGTCCAGACAGGGGGCGAGGTGAAAAACTGTTTTTT. This gives the protein CASSPDRGRGEKLFF.

The chain links TRBV4-1 to TRBJ2-1; 12 bases are shared with TRBD2. CDR3 length: 15 amino acids. The trim removed 0 bases at V and 16 bases at J, leaving 10 bases unmatched. Germline V gene sequence: CDR1 MGHRA, CDR2 YSYEKL. CDR3 sequence reads: CASSQELAGGPGGFF. Written as DNA, the CDR3 is TGCGCCAGCAGCCAAGAACTAGCGGGAGGACCGGGAGGCTTCTTC.

The J gene is TRBJ2-1, the V gene TRBV6-5; 11 bases match TRBD1. CDR1 and CDR2 from the germline V gene are MNHEY and SVGAGI. The CDR3 has 16 amino acids. With V trimmed by 4 bases and J by 3 bases, 5 bases remained unmatched. The CDR3 region has the DNA TGTGCCAGCAGTTTAACCGGGACAGGGGGCTACAATGAGCAGTTCTTC. Translating it yields CASSLTGTGGYNEQFF.

The chain is built from TRBV27 and TRBJ2-7, with 7 nucleotides matching TRBD1. J lost 8 bases, V lost 6 bases, and 13 bases had no gene match. Per germline, CDR1 MNHEY and CDR2 SMNVEV (reference sequence). The CDR3 is 14 residues long. The CDR3 nucleotides read TGTGCCAGCAGGTTAACAGGGGATAGAGGGAAGCAGTACTTC. It is translated as CASRLTGDRGKQYF.

CDR3 sequence: CASSRQETQYF. Written as DNA, the CDR3 is TGTGCCAGTTCGCGGCAAGAGACCCAGTACTTC. The chain uses TRBV2 and TRBJ2-5, with unresolved D. V was pared by 9 bases and J by 2 bases, with 7 bases between. The CDR3 is made up of 11 amino acids. Germline V gene lookup returns CDR1 SNHLY and CDR2 FYNNEI. The entire variable domain, with the rest obtained from reference TRBV2 and TRBJ2-5, is as follows: EPEVTQTPSHQVTQMGQEVILRCVPISNHLYFYWYRQILGQKVEFLVSFYNNEISEKSEIFDDQFSVERPDGSNFTLKIRSTKLEDSAMYFCASSRQETQYFGPGTRLLVL.

This chain links TRBV4-3 with TRBJ1-2, with unresolved D. Germline lookup yields CDR1 LGHNA and CDR2 YSLEER. Between the trimmed V and J ends, which lost 0 bases and 4 bases, there was a span of 9 bases. This CDR3 region has 14 residues. This CDR3 is CASSQDISGYGYTF. CDR3 coding DNA: TGCGCCAGCAGCCAAGATATCTCGGGCTATGGCTACACCTTC.

V gene TRBV5-4 combines with J gene TRBJ1-2, with 7 bases identical to TRBD1. Germline CDR1 is SGHNT and CDR2 is YYREEE (reference sequence). The CDR3 consists of 13 residues. V lost 2 bases and J lost 5; bases outside the gene matches: 3. The CDR3 protein is CASSLQGTYGYTF. In nucleotides, the CDR3 is TGTGCCAGCAGCTTACAGGGGACTTATGGCTACACCTTC. Full variable domain (outside the CDR3, taken from reference TRBV5-4 and TRBJ1-2): ETGVTQSPTHLIKTRGQQVTLRCSSQSGHNTVSWYQQALGQGPQFIFQYYREEENGRGNFPPRFSGLQFPNYSSELNVNALELDDSALYLCASSLQGTYGYTFGSGTRLTVV.

V and J are TRBV30 and TRBJ2-7; 11 nucleotides line up with TRBD2. Germline CDR1 and CDR2: GTSNPN and SVGIG (reference sequence). The J segment lost 4 bases and the V segment lost 1 base, leaving 12 bases of the junction unmatched. This CDR3 comprises 17 residues. CDR3 sequence: CAWSGMVAGGRPYEQYF. The CDR3 DNA reads TGTGCCTGGAGTGGGATGGTAGCGGGAGGGCGACCTTACGAGCAGTACTTC.